This is a list of T cell receptor beta chains from one sample in a study of OX40 agonist ivuxolimab in advanced cancers. Assay: immunoSEQ multiplex PCR; the TCRdb copy retains only in-frame clones and omits some. Of some 130,000 clones listed, approximately 94% are singletons. The specimen comprised CD4+ or CD8+ T cells sorted from blood, sampled in a trial of the OX40 agonist ivuxolimab. Receptors originate from an adult with an advanced solid tumor such as melanoma, head and neck, liver or kidney cancer. Each CDR3 is given with its conserved first and last residue.

v_gene: TRBV6-6
j_gene: TRBJ2-2
CDR3aa: CASSYSGQEYTGELFF

v_gene: TRBV10-3
j_gene: TRBJ1-5
CDR3aa: CAISESSRGIGQPQHF

v_gene: TRBV11-2
j_gene: TRBJ2-2
CDR3aa: CASSFKSSGPDGELFF

v_gene: TRBV5-1
j_gene: TRBJ2-7
CDR3aa: CASSLLGQINEQYF

v_gene: TRBV6-5
j_gene: TRBJ2-7
CDR3aa: CASKLASGPYEQYF

v_gene: TRBV18
j_gene: TRBJ1-5
CDR3aa: CASSPQGAGIRPQHF

v_gene: TRBV9
j_gene: TRBJ1-2
CDR3aa: CASSVGGRDSYYGYTF

v_gene: TRBV18
j_gene: TRBJ1-1
CDR3aa: CASHRAREGTEAFF

v_gene: TRBV20-1
j_gene: TRBJ2-7
CDR3aa: CSHSAYEQYF

v_gene: TRBV4-1
j_gene: TRBJ2-3
CDR3aa: CASSQGWGQQGYTQYF

v_gene: TRBV6-6
j_gene: TRBJ1-3
CDR3aa: CASSLLGGNTIYF

v_gene: TRBV6-5
j_gene: TRBJ2-7
CDR3aa: CASSYAGAYEQYF

v_gene: TRBV7-2
j_gene: TRBJ1-2
CDR3aa: CASSDTYRAPGGYTF

v_gene: TRBV5-1
j_gene: TRBJ2-2
CDR3aa: CASKGGNTGELFF

v_gene: TRBV1
j_gene: TRBJ2-3
CDR3aa: CTSSQDHDREALRDTQYF

v_gene: TRBV29-1
j_gene: TRBJ2-5
CDR3aa: CSGRQGGETQYF

v_gene: TRBV23-1
j_gene: TRBJ2-7
CDR3aa: CASSHKGAYSSYEQYF

v_gene: TRBV6-1
j_gene: TRBJ2-3
CDR3aa: CASSETGGPDTQYF

v_gene: TRBV27
j_gene: TRBJ1-5
CDR3aa: CASSVTGTYNQPQHF

v_gene: TRBV15
j_gene: TRBJ2-1
CDR3aa: CATSNGGRAYNEQFF

v_gene: TRBV6-6
j_gene: TRBJ2-7
CDR3aa: CASSPPGTFTYEQYF

v_gene: TRBV19
j_gene: TRBJ1-2
CDR3aa: CASSAGTGRMGDGYTF

v_gene: TRBV19
j_gene: TRBJ1-5
CDR3aa: CASSASLNQPQHF

v_gene: TRBV4-2
j_gene: TRBJ1-5
CDR3aa: CASSHLGTGRGNQPQHF